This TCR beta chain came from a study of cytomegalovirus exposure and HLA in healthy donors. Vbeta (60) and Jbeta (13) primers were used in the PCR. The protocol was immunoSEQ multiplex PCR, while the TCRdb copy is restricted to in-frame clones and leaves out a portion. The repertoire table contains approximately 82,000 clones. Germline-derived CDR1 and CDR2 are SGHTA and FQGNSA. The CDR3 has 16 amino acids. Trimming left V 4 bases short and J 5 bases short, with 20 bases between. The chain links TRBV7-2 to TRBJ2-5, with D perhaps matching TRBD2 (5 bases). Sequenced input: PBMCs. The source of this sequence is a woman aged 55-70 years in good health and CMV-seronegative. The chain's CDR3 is CASSSSTGSGEETQYF. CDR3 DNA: TGTGCCAGCAGCTCCTCGACGGGGAGTGGAGAGGAGACCCAGTACTTC.